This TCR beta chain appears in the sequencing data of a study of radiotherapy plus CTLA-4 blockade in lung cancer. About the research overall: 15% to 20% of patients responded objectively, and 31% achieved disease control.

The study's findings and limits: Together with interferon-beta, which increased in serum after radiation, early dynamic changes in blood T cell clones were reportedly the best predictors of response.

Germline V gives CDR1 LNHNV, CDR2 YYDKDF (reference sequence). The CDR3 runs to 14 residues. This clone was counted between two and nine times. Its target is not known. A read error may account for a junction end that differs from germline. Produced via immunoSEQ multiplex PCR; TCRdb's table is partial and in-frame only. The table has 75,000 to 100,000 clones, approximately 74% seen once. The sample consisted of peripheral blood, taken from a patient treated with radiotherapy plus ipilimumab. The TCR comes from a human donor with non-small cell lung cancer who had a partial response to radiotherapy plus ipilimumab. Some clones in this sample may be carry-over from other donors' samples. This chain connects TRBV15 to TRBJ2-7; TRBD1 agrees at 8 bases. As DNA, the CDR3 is TGTGCCACCAGCCGAGACAGGGGCACCTACGAGCAGTACTTC. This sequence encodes CATSRDRGTYEQYF.